Sequencing of this T cell receptor (beta chain) was carried out in a study of T cell responses to AZD1222 COVID-19 vaccine (dated by TCRdb to the early 2020s). Concerning the study at large: A total of under 250 trial participants underwent TCR sequencing, of whom about 200 had received two doses of AZD1222 and about 25 had received two doses of the MenACWY control vaccine. Trial participants were enrolled by age into subgroups of 18-55, 56-69 and 70-plus years, and approximately 150, 30 and 60 TCR-sequenced participants, respectively, were included in these subgroups.

The CDR3 goes from the cysteine to the phenylalanine over 17 residues. Of all the DNA, just the CDR3 is kept, 51 bases in frame from base 1. CDR1 and CDR2 are read off the germline V gene as KGHDR and SFDVKD. V and J are trimmed by 2 bases and 5 bases, and the gene matches miss 8 bases of the junction. What this sample's time point label stands for: sample from adult after SARS-CoV-2 infection, after symptom onset. A couple of convalescent COVID-19 patients, sampled after symptom onset from adults with prior SARS-CoV-2 infection, were also TCR-sequenced for comparison. Concerning this clone: Its antigen remains unidentified. Base qualities are missing; no much larger clone stands one base away.

The CDR3 regions of human TCRbeta chains were analyzed by immunosequencing. As for how the authors treated the data: TCRs in the repertoires were compared against a reference library of SARS-CoV-2-specific TCRs that had been generated with the MIRA antigen-specificity platform. Breadth was defined as the fraction of unique TCRs that were SARS-CoV-2-associated, and depth was defined as the fraction of total T cells that were SARS-CoV-2-associated. Using the MIRA data, each spike-specific TCR was mapped to the spike region that the TCR reacts to and placed in a CD4 or CD8 class. Log10-transformed breadth and depth values were compared by one-way ANOVA with Sidak's multiple comparisons tests. Held by TCRdb, this immuneACCESS table contains in-frame sequences only and omits some clones. Under half of the omission traces to an unresolved V gene where checked; the cause of the rest is unknown. The V and J calls and the clone size are those of that table, but D and trimming were determined from the DNA. The table for this sample lists roughly 150,000 clones; approximately 90% of them were counted only once. Roughly 6.9% of the sample rests with the top ten.

Study-wide conclusions, independent of this receptor: After two AZD1222 doses, both the breadth and the depth of spike-specific TCRs were significantly higher than at day 0 and than in MenACWY recipients. Because no day 14 peak-response samples were available, repertoires were characterized only after the peak T cell response. CD4 TCRs associated with the vaccine covered the entire spike protein, and the dominant responses were in regions 160-218 and 743-854. Only 5 to 7 AZD1222 recipients were SARS-CoV-2 seropositive at baseline, limiting conclusions about previously exposed vaccinees. Reportedly, close to half of the unique spike-specific TCRs recognized epitopes lying outside the regions that are mutated in the B.1.351 and B.1.1.7 variants. In the small 56-69-year group, the increase in depth fell short of significance, most likely because of low power. Most participants were white British and females outnumbered males, and the authors suggested that clonal diversity may have been underestimated.

The clonotype was recovered from an adult who had recovered from COVID-19. Here the chain combines TRBV24-1 and TRBJ2-5, and 12 junction bases match TRBD1. Material: peripheral blood, obtained after recovery from COVID-19. The CDR3 region reads CATSDSGTGGASETQYF. The DNA sequence reads TGTGCCACCAGTGATTCAGGGACAGGGGGCGCGTCGGAGACCCAGTACTTC.